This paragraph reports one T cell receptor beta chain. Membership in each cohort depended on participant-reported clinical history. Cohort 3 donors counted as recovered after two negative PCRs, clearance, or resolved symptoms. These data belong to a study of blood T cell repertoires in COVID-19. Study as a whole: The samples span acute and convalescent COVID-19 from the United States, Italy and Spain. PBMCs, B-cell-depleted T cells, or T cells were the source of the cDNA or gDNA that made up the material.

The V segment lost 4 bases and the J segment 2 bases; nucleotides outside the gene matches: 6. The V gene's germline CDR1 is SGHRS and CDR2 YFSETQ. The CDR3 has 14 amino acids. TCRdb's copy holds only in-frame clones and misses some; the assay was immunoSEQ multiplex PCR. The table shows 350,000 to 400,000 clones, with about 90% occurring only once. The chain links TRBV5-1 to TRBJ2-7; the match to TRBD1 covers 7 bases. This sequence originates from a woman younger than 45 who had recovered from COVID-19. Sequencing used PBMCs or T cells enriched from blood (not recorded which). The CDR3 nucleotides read TGCGCCAGCAGCATCGGGACAGCGGCCTACGAGCAGTACTTC. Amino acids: CASSIGTAAYEQYF.